One sample yielded the 32 T cell receptor beta chains listed below, sequenced in a study of T-cell reconstitution after alpha-beta-depleted transplantation in children. This sample's TCRbeta library carried unique molecular identifier barcodes. TCRdb used MiXCR to reprocess the PCR reads, holding one entry per CDR3 protein. The sample has about 250,000 distinct CDR3 sequences, about 24% seen once. The specimen was PBMCs, mostly from graft donor cells, collected 360 days after TCRalphabeta/CD19-depleted stem cell transplant. The source is a female patient aged 2 to 10 who had a stem cell transplant for congenital amegakaryocytic thrombocytopenia, so the T cells may come from the graft donor.

This clonotype was seen a handful of times. The rearrangement links TRBV7-9 to TRBJ2-5; a possible D gene is TRBD2 (6 bases). Trimming stripped 5 bases from V and 0 bases from J, with 10 bases between. CDR3 length: 14 residues. The germline V gene has CDR1 SEHNR and CDR2 FQNEAQ (reference sequence). The CDR3 region is CASSPTRYQETQYF. The CDR3 coding sequence is TGTGCCAGCAGCCCGACTAGGTACCAAGAGACCCAGTACTTC.

This clonotype showed up just a few times. This rearrangement joins TRBV7-9 to TRBJ1-1; D perhaps matches TRBD1 (5 bases). Trimming took 5 bases from V and 7 from J, leaving 11 bases between them. The germline V gene encodes CDR1 SEHNR and CDR2 FQNEAQ (reference sequence). The CDR3 runs to 12 residues. CDR3: CASSPGAVEAFF. Written as DNA, the CDR3 is TGTGCCAGCAGCCCCGGGGCGGTTGAAGCTTTCTTT.

The gene calls are TRBV3-1 and TRBJ2-7, with D perhaps matching TRBD1 (5 bases). The CDR3 has 13 residues. Trimming took 1 base from V and 3 from J, leaving 7 bases between them. In germline, CDR1 is LGHDT, CDR2 YNNKEL (reference sequence). The CDR3: CASSQGGGYEQYF. CDR3 in DNA: TGTGCCAGCAGCCAAGGGGGCGGCTACGAGCAGTACTTC.

The table lists this clonotype with a few counts. This rearrangement joins TRBV27 to TRBJ1-1; tentative D call: TRBD1 (6 bases). This CDR3 has 15 amino acids. CDR1 is MNHEY and CDR2 is SMNVEV in the germline V gene (reference sequence). V was shortened by 6 bases and J by 5 bases, with 19 bases between the two germline ends. CDR3 DNA: TGTGCCAGCAGGCTACGACAGGCGACGGGGACTGAAGCTTTCTTT. It yields the protein CASRLRQATGTEAFF.

Many counts were recorded for this clonotype. The chain links TRBV12-3 or TRBV12-4 to TRBJ2-5, with D perhaps being TRBD1 or TRBD2 (6 bases each). V lost 5 bases and J 4 bases, leaving 11 bases between the germline ends. The CDR3 is made up of 13 amino acids. This CDR3 reads CASSRGPGETQYF. CDR3 bases: TGTGCCAGCAGTCGGGGGCCCGGAGAGACCCAGTACTTC.

This clonotype has only a few counts. V and J are TRBV10-3 and TRBJ2-3; D unclear. Germline CDR1 reads ENHRY; CDR2 reads SYGVKD. The CDR3 runs to 12 residues. V was clipped by 6 bases and J by 3 bases, with 7 bases between them. CDR3 protein: CAIRGSTDTQYF. Here the CDR3 DNA reads TGTGCCATCAGAGGGTCAACAGATACGCAGTATTTT.

The chain couples TRBV29-1 to TRBJ2-5; D remains ambiguous. Germline CDR1 and CDR2: SQVTM and ANQGSEA. V dropped 4 bases and J dropped 4 bases, with 10 bases sitting between them. CDR3 size: 12 residues. CDR3 protein: CSVVNIVETQYF. The CDR3 nucleotides are TGCAGCGTTGTTAACATTGTAGAGACCCAGTACTTC.

This clonotype occurred many times. The V call is TRBV24-1, the J call TRBJ2-5; possibly TRBD1 for D (6 bases). The germline V gene has CDR1 KGHDR and CDR2 SFDVKD. This CDR3 has 14 residues. V dropped 3 bases and J dropped 5 bases, with 12 bases sitting between them. This CDR3 reads CATSDETGLETQYF. The DNA of the CDR3 is TGTGCCACCAGTGATGAGACAGGCCTGGAGACCCAGTACTTC.

The sample holds a few counts of this clonotype. V gene TRBV25-1 combines with J gene TRBJ1-1; TRBD1 matches 7 bases. J was trimmed by 0 bases and V by 4 bases; bases with no gene match: 2. The CDR3 sequence is 14 residues long. The germline gives CDR1 MGHDK, CDR2 SYGVNS. Written as DNA, the CDR3 is TGTGCCAGCAGTGTGACAGGGATGAACACTGAAGCTTTCTTT. Encoded protein: CASSVTGMNTEAFF.

The gene calls are TRBV6-1 and TRBJ2-1; 9 bases are shared with TRBD2. Per germline, CDR1 MNHNS and CDR2 SASEGT. This CDR3 is 19 amino acids long. Losses at the gene ends were 4 bases for V and 0 bases for J; bases not matched to a gene: 13. The CDR3 region has the DNA TGTGCCAGCAGTGGCCCTTTACTAGCGGGCAACCTCTCCTACAATGAGCAGTTCTTC. This translates into CASSGPLLAGNLSYNEQFF.

This clonotype was seen only a few times. V usage is TRBV20-1 and J usage is TRBJ2-7; D is unclear. V was pared by 6 bases and J by 5 bases, with 20 bases between. CDR1 DFQATT and CDR2 SNEGSKA come from the germline V gene (reference sequence). This CDR3 is built from 14 residues. The CDR3 here is CSACPGRRVDEQYF. The CDR3 region has the DNA TGCAGTGCCTGCCCAGGCCGCCGAGTGGACGAGCAGTACTTC.

The CDR3 DNA reads TGTGCCAGCAGCCAAGGACGGTACCAAAAGAATGAAAAACTGTTTTTT. This encodes CASSQGRYQKNEKLFF. This chain uses TRBV7-9 with TRBJ1-4; D remains ambiguous. This CDR3 is built from 16 residues. CDR1 is SEHNR, CDR2 FQNEAQ, per germline (reference sequence). Trimming removed 5 bases at V and 5 bases at J, with 18 bases between. Together with reference TRBV7-9 and TRBJ1-4, the CDR3 gives the full variable domain: DTGVSQNPRHKITKRGQNVTFRCDPISEHNRLYWYRQTLGQGPEFLTYFQNEAQLEKSRLLSDRFSAERPKGSFSTLEIQRTEQGDSAMYLCASSQGRYQKNEKLFFGSGTQLSVL.

This clonotype was observed a handful of times. This sequence joins TRBV5-1 and TRBJ2-7, with TRBD2 matching 7 bases. The germline V gene encodes CDR1 SGHRS and CDR2 YFSETQ. The trim removed 1 base at V and 5 bases at J, leaving 3 bases unmatched. The CDR3 runs to 13 residues. CDR3 residues: CASSLFLADEQYF. CDR3 DNA: TGCGCCAGCAGCTTGTTTCTAGCGGACGAGCAGTACTTC.

The chain carries TRBV18 and TRBJ1-6; weak D call: TRBD1 (5 bases). V was clipped by 3 bases and J by 6 bases, with 15 bases between them. The CDR3 extends over 16 amino acids. Germline assignment: CDR1 KGHSH and CDR2 LQKENI. The CDR3 reads CASSPSGRVPNSPLHF. The CDR3 DNA follows: TGTGCCAGCTCACCCTCTGGCAGGGTGCCTAATTCACCCCTCCACTTT.

This clonotype was detected only a few times. The chain joins TRBV4-2 to TRBJ2-3, with 8 positions matching TRBD1. Germline trimming cut 3 bases from V and 0 bases from J; bases unmatched to any gene: 5. The CDR3 runs 16 residues. Germline V gives CDR1 LGHNA, CDR2 YNFKEQ. The CDR3 nucleotides are TGTGCCAGCAGCCACTTGACAGGGGCGAGCACAGATACGCAGTATTTT. It specifies CASSHLTGASTDTQYF.

This chain joins TRBV7-2 and TRBJ1-2; no clear D gene. V was shortened by 2 bases and J by 4 bases, with 11 bases between the two germline ends. Germline CDR1 SGHTA, CDR2 FQGNSA. CDR3 length equals 14 residues. CDR3 sequence reads: CASSLPGKGYGYTF. The CDR3 DNA follows: TGTGCCAGCAGCTTACCGGGGAAGGGCTATGGCTACACCTTC. The variable domain in full, with the rest retrieved from reference TRBV7-2 and TRBJ1-2, is GAGVSQSPSNKVTEKGKDVELRCDPISGHTALYWYRQSLGQGLEFLIYFQGNSAPDKSGLPSDRFSAERTGGSVSTLTIQRTQQEDSAVYLCASSLPGKGYGYTFGSGTRLTVV.

This clonotype was seen a handful of times. The J gene is TRBJ2-3, the V gene TRBV29-1; D uncertain. Trimming removed 7 bases from V and 0 bases from J, with 8 bases in between. CDR1 is SQVTM, CDR2 ANQGSEA, per germline. The CDR3 sequence is 12 residues long. The CDR3 DNA reads TGCAGCGGATCAATGAGCACAGATACGCAGTATTTT. Its translation is CSGSMSTDTQYF.

The chain recombines TRBV10-3 with TRBJ2-3; 8 bases are a match to TRBD1. The CDR3 covers 17 residues. Trimming at V came to 2 bases and at J to 4 bases, leaving 11 bases not matched to a gene. Germline V lookup: CDR1 ENHRY, CDR2 SYGVKD. CDR3 amino acids: CAISEGRAGGVSDTQYF. The CDR3 nucleotides read TGTGCCATCAGTGAGGGGAGAGCAGGGGGCGTCTCAGATACGCAGTATTTT.

Written as DNA, the CDR3 is TGCAGTGCTAGAGGGGGGCCGGCTAGCGGGGGCCATAACACCGGGGAGCTGTTTTTT. It encodes CSARGGPASGGHNTGELFF. This chain connects TRBV20-1 to TRBJ2-2, with 10 positions matching TRBD2. Germline CDR1 and CDR2: DFQATT and SNEGSKA (reference sequence). The V gene end was trimmed by 1 base and the J gene end by 2 bases; junction bases not matched to a gene: 13. The CDR3 loop spans 19 amino acids.

This clonotype has ten or more counts. The J gene is TRBJ2-3, the V gene TRBV5-6, with D tentatively TRBD1 (5 bases). The CDR3 extends over 14 amino acids. The V and J ends lost 4 bases and 5 bases respectively, with 14 bases between them. Germline V gene sequence: CDR1 SGHDT, CDR2 YYEEEE. Here the CDR3 reads CASSITDQGDTQYF. Written as DNA, the CDR3 is TGTGCCAGCAGCATCACGGACCAGGGAGATACGCAGTATTTT.

This clonotype was recorded a few times. The CDR3, as DNA: TGTGCCACCCAACTAACCAGGGGGCCCTACAATGAGCAGTTCTTC. It codes for CATQLTRGPYNEQFF. The chain has TRBV6-1 and TRBJ2-1; 8 bases fit TRBD1. The junction had 10 bases not matched to a gene; V was cut back by 10 bases and J by 2 bases. Germline CDR1 and CDR2: MNHNS and SASEGT. This CDR3 is 15 amino acids long.

A few counts support this clonotype. The chain links TRBV27 to TRBJ2-1, with TRBD2 matching 15 bases. Germline V gives CDR1 MNHEY, CDR2 SMNVEV (reference sequence). The CDR3 totals 17 residues. The J segment lost 4 bases and the V segment lost 5 bases, leaving 6 bases of the junction unmatched. CDR3 DNA sequence: TGTGCCAGCAGTCCCGGACTAGCGGGGGGGTGGTACAATGAGCAGTTCTTC. This codes for CASSPGLAGGWYNEQFF.

This clonotype was counted a few times. Here the CDR3 DNA reads TGTGCCAGCAGTTTATATGCAGACTCTTCCAATTCACCCCTCCACTTT. It is translated as CASSLYADSSNSPLHF. The J gene is TRBJ1-6, the V gene TRBV27, with unresolved D. Germline-derived CDR1 and CDR2 are MNHEY and SMNVEV (reference sequence). CDR3 length: 16 residues. V lost 1 base and J 7 bases, leaving 14 bases between the germline ends.

In its sample, this clonotype was seen a few times. The chain is built from TRBV24-1 and TRBJ2-5; 8 positions agree with TRBD1. The germline V gene has CDR1 KGHDR and CDR2 SFDVKD. The CDR3 is made up of 16 amino acids. The V gene end was trimmed by 6 bases and the J gene end by 2 bases; junction bases not matched to a gene: 10. The CDR3 nucleotides are TGTGCCACCAGTAATACCACGGACAGGGAACAAGAGACCCAGTACTTC. Encoded protein: CATSNTTDREQETQYF.

This clonotype was seen many times. The chain is built from TRBV28 and TRBJ2-7; no clear D gene. The CDR3 loop spans 12 amino acids. V was pared by 3 bases and J by 2 bases, with 5 bases between. Germline CDR1 and CDR2: MDHEN and SYDVKM. CDR3 loop: CASSFSTYEQYF. The CDR3 DNA sequence: TGTGCCAGCAGTTTTTCCACCTACGAGCAGTACTTC.

This clonotype showed up just a few times. The V call is TRBV6-5, the J call TRBJ2-4, with no clear D. Germline V gives CDR1 MNHEY, CDR2 SVGAGI. The CDR3 has 13 residues. The V end was cut by 0 bases, the J end by 5 bases, with 5 bases between. CDR3 DNA sequence: TGTGCCAGCAGTTACTCCGCCGAAAACATTCAGTACTTC. This gives the protein CASSYSAENIQYF.

This clonotype occurred a few times. This chain's CDR3 is CASSPLGFSYNEQFF. In nucleotides, the CDR3 is TGTGCCAGCAGTCCCTTGGGCTTCTCCTACAATGAGCAGTTCTTC. The V call is TRBV27, the J call TRBJ2-1; D is undetermined. Trimming removed 5 bases at V and 0 bases at J, with 11 bases between. CDR1 MNHEY and CDR2 SMNVEV come from the germline V gene (reference sequence). This CDR3 region has 15 residues.

There are a few counts of this clonotype. This chain uses TRBV20-1 with TRBJ1-4; D is perhaps TRBD1 (5 bases). This CDR3 has 14 residues. With 0 bases removed from V and 8 bases from J, the gap between germline ends came to 13 bases. CDR1 is DFQATT, CDR2 SNEGSKA, per germline (reference sequence). CDR3 bases: TGCAGTGCTAGAGATCTGGGTGGGGGAGAAAAACTGTTTTTT. This codes for CSARDLGGGEKLFF.

This clonotype occurred a few times. This chain joins TRBV3-1 and TRBJ2-7; 9 bases match TRBD2. Germline loops: CDR1 LGHDT, CDR2 YNNKEL (reference sequence). The CDR3 loop spans 15 amino acids. V lost 4 bases to trimming and J lost 7 bases; unmatched junction nucleotides: 11. Written as DNA, the CDR3 is TGTGCCAGCAGCCGTATAGCTAGCGGGGTGTGGGAGCAGTACTTC. This translates into CASSRIASGVWEQYF.

The V call is TRBV2, the J call TRBJ2-2; a possible D gene is TRBD1 (6 bases). CDR3 length equals 14 residues. Germline V CDR1 and CDR2: SNHLY, FYNNEI. Trimming removed 6 bases at V and 1 base at J, with 9 bases between. DNA of the CDR3: TGTGCCAGCAGAGACAGGAAGAACACCGGGGAGCTGTTTTTT. Its translation: CASRDRKNTGELFF.

This clonotype was seen a handful of times. This chain joins TRBV12-3 or TRBV12-4 and TRBJ1-3, with D perhaps matching TRBD1 (5 bases). V lost 5 bases, J lost 4 bases, and 15 bases lay in between. The CDR3 runs to 15 residues. The CDR3: CASSLLPGDGNTIYF. The DNA for the CDR3 is TGTGCCAGCAGTCTATTACCCGGGGACGGAAACACCATATATTTT.

This clonotype has only a few counts. The gene calls are TRBV30 and TRBJ2-2, with D uncertain. The CDR3 covers 12 residues. The germline V and J ends were trimmed by 0 bases and 6 bases, with 5 bases remaining between them. Germline CDR1 and CDR2: GTSNPN and SVGIG (reference sequence). CDR3 protein: CAWSVRPGELFF. The CDR3 DNA reads as TGTGCCTGGAGTGTACGGCCCGGGGAGCTGTTTTTT.